The rows below give T cell receptor beta chains drawn from one sample of a study of T cells in localized non-small cell lung cancer. The repertoire was sequenced with immunoSEQ multiplex PCR; TCRdb's copy has only in-frame clones and lacks some. The data contain approximately 31,000 clones, roughly nine tenths of them seen just once; the ten biggest clones take up roughly 2.9%. This sample comprised peripheral blood, obtained before any cancer treatment. Receptors originate from a female donor over 55 with stage I lung adenocarcinoma. CDR3s include the opening cysteine and the closing phenylalanine or tryptophan. The D gene is left open where the match is weak. Where a row states a size, it is once, few, many or the class of an expanded clone; other rows omit it.

V gene	clone size	J gene	D gene	CDR3 protein	CDR3 DNA
TRBV7-2	.	TRBJ2-3	TRBD2	CASSSASGGTDTQYF	TGTGCCAGCAGCTCGGCTAGCGGGGGCACAGATACGCAGTATTTT
TRBV27	.	TRBJ2-5	TRBD1	CASRRQGGETQYF	TGTGCCAGCAGACGACAGGGTGGCGAGACCCAGTACTTC
TRBV11-3	once	TRBJ2-2	TRBD1	CASSSGQGTGELFF	TGTGCCAGCAGCTCCGGACAGGGAACCGGGGAGCTGTTTTTT
TRBV25-1	once	TRBJ1-1	.	CASSTGEIPEAFF	TGTGCCAGCAGTACAGGTGAGATACCTGAAGCTTTCTTT
TRBV19	.	TRBJ2-3	TRBD2	CASRTTSGRGPDTQYF	TGTGCCAGTAGGACGACTAGCGGGAGAGGTCCAGATACGCAGTATTTT
TRBV7-3	.	TRBJ2-1	TRBD2	CASSLSPAGNNEQFF	TGTGCCAGCAGCTTAAGTCCAGCGGGGAACAATGAGCAGTTCTTC
TRBV19	.	TRBJ2-5	.	CASSQTGLLGETQYF	TGTGCCAGTAGTCAAACAGGCCTCCTCGGAGAGACCCAGTACTTC
TRBV29-1	.	TRBJ2-7	.	CSVTGVSYEQYF	TGCAGCGTCACAGGAGTTTCCTACGAGCAGTACTTC
TRBV6-1	.	TRBJ1-4	.	CASSGGAGNEKLFF	TGTGCCAGCAGCGGTGGGGCAGGGAATGAAAAACTGTTTTTT
TRBV4-2	.	TRBJ2-3	TRBD2	CASSTREGPADTQYF	TGTGCCAGCAGCACGCGGGAGGGCCCAGCAGATACGCAGTATTTT
TRBV11-2	.	TRBJ2-2	.	CASSLESGAGELFF	TGTGCCAGCAGCTTAGAGTCAGGGGCCGGGGAGCTGTTTTTT
TRBV4-2	.	TRBJ2-7	.	CASSQAGGQQYEQYF	TGTGCCAGCAGCCAAGCCGGGGGACAGCAATACGAGCAGTACTTC
TRBV19	.	TRBJ2-7	.	CASSIQGEQYF	TGTGCCAGTAGTATCCAGGGCGAGCAGTACTTC
TRBV5-4	.	TRBJ2-2	TRBD2	CASERGRGSGELFF	TGTGCCAGCGAACGCGGGAGAGGTTCCGGGGAGCTGTTTTTT
TRBV10-3	.	TRBJ2-7	.	CAISEGRSYEQYF	TGTGCCATCAGTGAGGGGCGGTCCTACGAGCAGTACTTC
TRBV5-4	.	TRBJ1-1	TRBD1	CASSDQQGRRIEAFF	TGTGCCAGCAGCGACCAACAGGGGAGGAGGATTGAAGCTTTCTTT
TRBV7-8	.	TRBJ2-1	.	CASSAGNEQFF	TGTGCCAGCAGCGCGGGGAATGAGCAGTTCTTC
TRBV5-1	.	TRBJ2-7	.	CASSPPFGQGIYEQYF	TGCGCCAGCAGCCCCCCCTTCGGGCAGGGAATCTACGAGCAGTACTTC
TRBV30	.	TRBJ1-3	.	CAWSLVSGNTIYF	TGTGCCTGGAGTCTGGTTTCTGGAAACACCATATATTTT
TRBV19	once	TRBJ2-1	TRBD2	CASTQLAGGGNEQFF	TGTGCCAGTACCCAACTAGCGGGAGGTGGGAATGAGCAGTTCTTC
TRBV7-8	few	TRBJ2-7	.	CASSWTQGGTYEQYF	TGTGCCAGCAGCTGGACACAGGGGGGGACCTACGAGCAGTACTTC
TRBV18	.	TRBJ1-2	.	CASSPEGISYGYTF	TGTGCCAGCTCACCAGAGGGAATAAGCTATGGCTACACCTTC
TRBV7-2	.	TRBJ2-2	TRBD1	CASSPPGQMNTGELFF	TGTGCCAGCAGCCCGCCGGGACAGATGAACACCGGGGAGCTGTTTTTT
TRBV18	.	TRBJ2-5	.	CASSPDAQTQYF	TGTGCCAGCTCACCAGATGCGCAGACCCAGTACTTC
TRBV6-6	.	TRBJ1-1	.	CASTNPKGGFEAFF	TGTGCCAGCACAAACCCAAAAGGCGGCTTTGAAGCTTTCTTT
TRBV28	.	TRBJ1-5	.	CASSLFGSNQPQHF	TGTGCCAGCAGTTTATTCGGTAGCAATCAGCCCCAGCATTTT
TRBV18	few	TRBJ1-1	.	CASSRTENTEAFF	TGTGCCAGCTCGCGGACAGAGAACACTGAAGCTTTCTTT
TRBV10-3	.	TRBJ2-5	TRBD1	CAISESRDRGTETQYF	TGTGCCATCAGTGAGTCCCGGGACAGGGGTACCGAGACCCAGTACTTC
TRBV7-3	.	TRBJ2-3	TRBD2	CASSSLTSGVGTDTQYF	TGTGCCAGCAGCTCCTTGACTAGCGGGGTCGGCACAGATACGCAGTATTTT
TRBV5-6	once	TRBJ1-1	.	CASSLEVWTANTEAFF	TGTGCCAGCAGCTTAGAGGTGTGGACAGCGAACACTGAAGCTTTCTTT
TRBV11-2	.	TRBJ1-1	TRBD1	CASSWGQGEGTEAFF	TGTGCCAGCAGCTGGGGGCAGGGGGAGGGCACTGAAGCTTTCTTT
TRBV6-1	.	TRBJ2-3	TRBD2	CASSVSGGGDTQYF	TGTGCCAGCAGCGTTAGCGGGGGGGGAGATACGCAGTATTTT
TRBV28	once	TRBJ1-2	.	CASSLRGNYGYTF	TGTGCCAGCAGTTTAAGGGGAAACTATGGCTACACCTTC
TRBV4-3	.	TRBJ2-5	.	CASSQETGTQYF	TGCGCCAGCAGCCAAGAAACCGGGACCCAGTACTTC
TRBV18	.	TRBJ2-7	TRBD2	CASSPRDYYEQYF	TGTGCCAGCTCACCACGGGACTACTACGAGCAGTACTTC
TRBV5-4	.	TRBJ2-1	TRBD2	CASSQSGNPGEQFF	TGTGCCAGCAGCCAAAGCGGGAATCCGGGTGAGCAGTTCTTC
TRBV4-3	.	TRBJ2-7	TRBD2	CASSQASGRIYEQYF	TGCGCCAGCAGCCAAGCTAGCGGGAGGATCTACGAGCAGTACTTC
TRBV7-2	.	TRBJ2-7	.	CASSLVEGVGEQYF	TGTGCCAGCAGCTTAGTGGAGGGAGTAGGCGAGCAGTACTTC
TRBV6-1	.	TRBJ2-2	TRBD2	CASSVLPSGLSGELFF	TGTGCCAGCAGTGTGCTTCCTAGCGGGCTGTCGGGGGAGCTGTTTTTT
TRBV7-9	once	TRBJ2-3	TRBD1	CASSLQGTVGDTQYF	TGTGCCAGCAGCCTACAGGGGACGGTGGGAGATACGCAGTATTTT
TRBV19	.	TRBJ2-1	TRBD2	CASSIGRLAGVHEQFF	TGTGCCAGTAGTATAGGGAGACTAGCGGGAGTGCATGAGCAGTTCTTC
TRBV7-9	.	TRBJ1-2	.	CASSLRAPSQGSNGYTF	TGTGCCAGCAGCTTACGGGCTCCGTCTCAGGGTTCGAATGGCTACACCTTC
TRBV6-6	once	TRBJ1-5	TRBD1	CASRARTGFQPQHF	TGTGCCAGCAGGGCAAGGACAGGGTTTCAGCCCCAGCATTTT
TRBV7-2	.	TRBJ2-5	TRBD2	CASSRLAGGGETQYF	TGTGCCAGCAGCCGCCTAGCGGGAGGGGGGGAGACCCAGTACTTC
TRBV14	.	TRBJ1-3	.	CASSLGAGNTIYF	TGTGCCAGCAGCCTCGGGGCAGGAAACACCATATATTTT
TRBV30	once	TRBJ2-7	TRBD1	CAWMGDRGYEQYF	TGTGCCTGGATGGGGGACAGGGGCTACGAGCAGTACTTC
TRBV15	.	TRBJ2-7	TRBD2	CATSEGLAGSYEQYF	TGTGCCACCAGCGAAGGACTAGCGGGTTCCTACGAGCAGTATTTC
TRBV15	.	TRBJ1-1	.	CATSTTLRGGRGDTEAFF	TGTGCCACCAGCACCACCCTACGTGGGGGACGGGGTGACACTGAAGCTTTCTTT
TRBV7-6	once	TRBJ1-5	.	CASSLDPARPQHF	TGTGCCAGCAGCTTAGACCCCGCTAGGCCCCAGCATTTT
TRBV5-4	.	TRBJ1-1	TRBD1	CASSLRDRGITEAFF	TGTGCCAGCAGCTTGAGGGACAGGGGGATCACTGAAGCTTTCTTT
TRBV11-3	.	TRBJ2-2	.	CASSSTGTTNTGELFF	TGTGCCAGCAGCTCGACCGGGACAACGAACACCGGGGAGCTGTTTTTT
TRBV28	.	TRBJ2-3	.	CASSLSPDTLTDTQYF	TGTGCCAGCAGTTTGAGTCCGGACACGCTCACAGATACGCAGTATTTT
TRBV29-1	.	TRBJ2-7	TRBD1	CSVEGQGREQYF	TGCAGCGTTGAGGGACAGGGGCGCGAGCAGTACTTC
TRBV9	.	TRBJ2-2	TRBD2	CASSVGAGRPGELFF	TGTGCCAGCAGCGTAGGAGCCGGGAGGCCCGGGGAGCTGTTTTTT